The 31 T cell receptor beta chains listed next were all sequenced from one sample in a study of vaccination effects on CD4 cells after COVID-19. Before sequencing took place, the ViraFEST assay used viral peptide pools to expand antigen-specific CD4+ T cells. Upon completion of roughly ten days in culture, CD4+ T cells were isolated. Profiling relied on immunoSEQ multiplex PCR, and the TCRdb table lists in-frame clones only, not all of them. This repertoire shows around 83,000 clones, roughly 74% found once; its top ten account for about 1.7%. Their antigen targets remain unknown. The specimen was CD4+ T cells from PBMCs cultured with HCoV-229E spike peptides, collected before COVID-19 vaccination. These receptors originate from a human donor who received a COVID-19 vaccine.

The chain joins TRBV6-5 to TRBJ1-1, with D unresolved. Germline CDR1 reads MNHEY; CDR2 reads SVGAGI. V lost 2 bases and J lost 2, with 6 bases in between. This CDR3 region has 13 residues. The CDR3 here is CASSYQINTEAFF. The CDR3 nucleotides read TGTGCCAGCAGTTACCAGATAAACACTGAAGCTTTCTTT.

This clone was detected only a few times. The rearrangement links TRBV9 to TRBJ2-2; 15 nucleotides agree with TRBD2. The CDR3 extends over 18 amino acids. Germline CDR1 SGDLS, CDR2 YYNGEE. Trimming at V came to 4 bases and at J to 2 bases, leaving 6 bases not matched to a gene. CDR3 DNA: TGTGCCAGCAGCCCGCGGACTAGCGGGGGGGTTAACACCGGGGAGCTGTTTTTT. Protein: CASSPRTSGGVNTGELFF.

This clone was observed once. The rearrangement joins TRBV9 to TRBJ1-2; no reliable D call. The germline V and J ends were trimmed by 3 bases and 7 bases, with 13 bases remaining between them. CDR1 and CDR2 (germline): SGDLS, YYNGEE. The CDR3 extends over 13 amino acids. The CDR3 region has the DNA TGTGCCAGCAGCGGCCAGATAGTCAGTGGCTACACCTTC. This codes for CASSGQIVSGYTF.

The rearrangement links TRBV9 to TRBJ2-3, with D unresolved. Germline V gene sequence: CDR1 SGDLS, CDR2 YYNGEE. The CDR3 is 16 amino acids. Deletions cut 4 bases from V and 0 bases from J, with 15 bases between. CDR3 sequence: CASSPRHQTSTDTQYF. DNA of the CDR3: TGTGCCAGCAGCCCCCGACATCAGACTAGCACAGATACGCAGTATTTT.

DNA of the CDR3: TGTGCCAGCGGGGATCAACTATACAATGAGCAGTTCTTC. As protein: CASGDQLYNEQFF. The gene calls are TRBV7-2 and TRBJ2-1; D unclear. V was shortened by 8 bases and J by 4 bases, with 12 bases between the two germline ends. The CDR3 length is 13 residues. Germline lookup yields CDR1 SGHTA and CDR2 FQGNSA.

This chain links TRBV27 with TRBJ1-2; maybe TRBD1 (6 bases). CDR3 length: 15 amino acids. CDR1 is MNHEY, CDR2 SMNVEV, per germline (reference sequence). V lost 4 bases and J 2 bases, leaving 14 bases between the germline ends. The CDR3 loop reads CASSSPGQSNYGYTF. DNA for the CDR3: TGTGCCAGCAGTTCGCCGGGACAATCAAACTATGGCTACACCTTC.

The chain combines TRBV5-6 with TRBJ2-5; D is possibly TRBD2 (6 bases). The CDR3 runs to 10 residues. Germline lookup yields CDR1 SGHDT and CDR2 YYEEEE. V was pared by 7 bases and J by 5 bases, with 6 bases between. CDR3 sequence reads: CASGGETQYF. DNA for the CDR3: TGTGCCAGCGGGGGGGAGACCCAGTACTTC.

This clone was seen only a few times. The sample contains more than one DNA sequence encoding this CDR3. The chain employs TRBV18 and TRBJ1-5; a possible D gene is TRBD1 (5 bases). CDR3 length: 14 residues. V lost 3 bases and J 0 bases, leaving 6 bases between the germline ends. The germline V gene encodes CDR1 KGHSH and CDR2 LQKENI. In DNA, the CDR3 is TGTGCCAGCTCACCCCAGGGTAGCAATCAGCCCCAGCATTTT. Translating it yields CASSPQGSNQPQHF.

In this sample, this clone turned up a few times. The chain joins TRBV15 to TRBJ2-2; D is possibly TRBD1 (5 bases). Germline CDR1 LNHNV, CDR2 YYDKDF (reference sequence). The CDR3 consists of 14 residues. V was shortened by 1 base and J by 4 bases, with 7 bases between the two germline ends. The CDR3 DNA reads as TGTGCCACCAGCAGAGGCAGGGCCACCGGGGAGCTGTTTTTT. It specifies CATSRGRATGELFF.

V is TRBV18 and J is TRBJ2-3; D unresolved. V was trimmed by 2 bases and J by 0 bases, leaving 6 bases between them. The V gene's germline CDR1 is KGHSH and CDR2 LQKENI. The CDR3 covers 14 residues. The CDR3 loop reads CASSPSISTDTQYF. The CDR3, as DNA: TGTGCCAGCTCACCAAGCATTAGCACAGATACGCAGTATTTT.

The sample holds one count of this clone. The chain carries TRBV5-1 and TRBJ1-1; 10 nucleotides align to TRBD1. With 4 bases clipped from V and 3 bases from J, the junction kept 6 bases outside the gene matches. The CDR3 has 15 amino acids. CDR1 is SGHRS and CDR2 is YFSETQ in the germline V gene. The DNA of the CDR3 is TGCGCCAGCAGCGTCGAGGGACAGGGGTACACTGAAGCTTTCTTT. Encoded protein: CASSVEGQGYTEAFF.

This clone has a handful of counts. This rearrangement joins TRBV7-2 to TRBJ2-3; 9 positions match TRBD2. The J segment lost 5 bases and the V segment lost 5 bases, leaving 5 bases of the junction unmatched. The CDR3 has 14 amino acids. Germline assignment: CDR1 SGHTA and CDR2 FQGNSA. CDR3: CASSTGLAIDTQYF. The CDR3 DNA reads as TGTGCCAGCAGCACTGGACTAGCGATAGATACGCAGTATTTT.

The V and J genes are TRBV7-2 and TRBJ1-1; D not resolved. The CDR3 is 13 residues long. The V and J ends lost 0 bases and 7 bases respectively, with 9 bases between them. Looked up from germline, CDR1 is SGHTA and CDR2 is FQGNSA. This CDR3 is CASSLADGYEAFF. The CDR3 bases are TGTGCCAGCAGCTTAGCCGACGGATATGAAGCTTTCTTT.

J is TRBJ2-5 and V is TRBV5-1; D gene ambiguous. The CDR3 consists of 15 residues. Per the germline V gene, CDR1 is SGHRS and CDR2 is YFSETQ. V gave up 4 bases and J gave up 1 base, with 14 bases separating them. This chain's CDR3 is CASSPVGQVQETQYF. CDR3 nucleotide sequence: TGCGCCAGCAGCCCGGTAGGGCAGGTCCAAGAGACCCAGTACTTC.

The CDR3, as DNA: TGTGCCAGCAGCTTAGCTTCGCTCCCGAACACCGGGGAGCTGTTTTTT. This codes for CASSLASLPNTGELFF. The chain combines TRBV7-6 with TRBJ2-2; D gene uncertain. V lost 0 bases to trimming and J lost 0 bases, with 8 bases between them. The CDR3 consists of 16 residues. Germline V gene data show CDR1 as SGHVS and CDR2 as FNYEAQ.

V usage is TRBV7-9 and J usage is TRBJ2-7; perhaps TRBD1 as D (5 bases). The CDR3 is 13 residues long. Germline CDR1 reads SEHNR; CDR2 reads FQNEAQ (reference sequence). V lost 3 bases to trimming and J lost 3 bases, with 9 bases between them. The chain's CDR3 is CASSLGQFYEQYV. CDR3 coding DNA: TGTGCCAGCAGCTTGGGGCAGTTCTACGAGCAGTACGTC.

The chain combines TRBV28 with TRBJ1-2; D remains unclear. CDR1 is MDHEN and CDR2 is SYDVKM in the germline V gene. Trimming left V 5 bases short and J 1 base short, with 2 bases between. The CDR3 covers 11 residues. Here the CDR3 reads CASSNNYGYTF. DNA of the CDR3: TGTGCCAGCAGTAATAACTATGGCTACACCTTC.

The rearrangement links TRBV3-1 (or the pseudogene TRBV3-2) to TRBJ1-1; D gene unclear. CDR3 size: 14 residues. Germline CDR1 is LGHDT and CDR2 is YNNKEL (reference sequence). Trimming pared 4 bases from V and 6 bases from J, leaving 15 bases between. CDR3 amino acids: CASSLRTDGSEAFF. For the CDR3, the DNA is TGTGCCAGCAGCCTACGGACCGACGGGTCTGAAGCTTTCTTT.

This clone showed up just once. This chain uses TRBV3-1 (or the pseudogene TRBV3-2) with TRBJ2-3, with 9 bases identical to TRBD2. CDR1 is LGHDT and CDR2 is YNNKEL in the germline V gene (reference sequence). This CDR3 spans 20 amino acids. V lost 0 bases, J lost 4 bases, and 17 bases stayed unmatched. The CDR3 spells CASSQDRSQGGGGAADTQYF. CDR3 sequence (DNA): TGTGCCAGCAGCCAAGATCGGAGTCAGGGCGGCGGGGGGGCGGCAGATACGCAGTATTTT.

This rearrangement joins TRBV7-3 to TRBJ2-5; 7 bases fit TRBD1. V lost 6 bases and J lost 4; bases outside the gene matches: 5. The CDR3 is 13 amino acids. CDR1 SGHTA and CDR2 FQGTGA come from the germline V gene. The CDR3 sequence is CASSLDRAETQYF. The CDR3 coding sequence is TGTGCCAGCAGTCTCGACAGGGCAGAGACCCAGTACTTC. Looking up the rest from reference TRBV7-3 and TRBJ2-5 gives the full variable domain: GAGVSQTPSNKVTEKGKYVELRCDPISGHTALYWYRQSLGQGPEFLIYFQGTGAADDSGLPNDRFFAVRPEGSVSTLKIQRTERGDSAVYLCASSLDRAETQYFGPGTRLLVL.

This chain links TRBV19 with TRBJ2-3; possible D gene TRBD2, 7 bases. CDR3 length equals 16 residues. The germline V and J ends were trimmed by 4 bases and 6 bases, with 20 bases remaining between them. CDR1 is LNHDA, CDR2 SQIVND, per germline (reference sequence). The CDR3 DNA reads TGTGCCAGTAGTAGGTATACCGGGGGGCTCCCGGATACGCAGTATTTT. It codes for CASSRYTGGLPDTQYF.

The CDR3, as DNA: TGTGCCAGCTCCCCGGGTTTGGGCCGGGACTATGGCTACACCTTC. Its translation is CASSPGLGRDYGYTF. The chain recombines TRBV18 with TRBJ1-2; D not resolved. The V and J ends lost 6 bases and 3 bases respectively, with 17 bases between them. The CDR3 spans 15 residues. Per germline, CDR1 KGHSH and CDR2 LQKENI.

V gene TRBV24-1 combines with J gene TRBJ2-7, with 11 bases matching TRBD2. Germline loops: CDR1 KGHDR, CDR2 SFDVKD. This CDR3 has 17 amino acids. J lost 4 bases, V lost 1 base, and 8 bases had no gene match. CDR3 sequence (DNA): TGTGCCACCAGTGATTTCAAACTAGCGGGGGTCTGTTACGAGCAGTACGTC. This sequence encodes CATSDFKLAGVCYEQYV.

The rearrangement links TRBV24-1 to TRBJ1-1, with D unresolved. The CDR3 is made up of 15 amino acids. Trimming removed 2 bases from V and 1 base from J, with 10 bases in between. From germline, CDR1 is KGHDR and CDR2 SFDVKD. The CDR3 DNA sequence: TGTGCCACCAGTGATTCTGGGGTAGGGAACACTGAAGCTTTCTTT. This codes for CATSDSGVGNTEAFF.

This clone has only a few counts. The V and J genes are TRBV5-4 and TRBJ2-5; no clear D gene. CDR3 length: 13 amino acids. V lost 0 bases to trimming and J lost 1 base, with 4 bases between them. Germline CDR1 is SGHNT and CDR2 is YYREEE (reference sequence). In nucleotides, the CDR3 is TGTGCCAGCAGCTTGGGACTCCAAGAGACCCAGTACTTC. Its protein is CASSLGLQETQYF.

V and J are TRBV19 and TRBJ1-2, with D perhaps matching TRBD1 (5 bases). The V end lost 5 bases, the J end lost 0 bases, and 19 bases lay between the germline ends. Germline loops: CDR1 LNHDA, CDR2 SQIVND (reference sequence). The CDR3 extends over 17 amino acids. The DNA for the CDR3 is TGTGCCAGTAGTCCGGGACGGACCGCAGTTCCTAACTATGGCTACACCTTC. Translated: CASSPGRTAVPNYGYTF.

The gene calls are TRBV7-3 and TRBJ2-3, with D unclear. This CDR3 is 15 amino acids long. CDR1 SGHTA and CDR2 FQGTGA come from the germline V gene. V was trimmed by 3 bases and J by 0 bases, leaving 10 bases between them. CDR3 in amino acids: CASSFWASSTDTQYF. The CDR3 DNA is TGTGCCAGCAGCTTCTGGGCCTCTAGCACAGATACGCAGTATTTT.

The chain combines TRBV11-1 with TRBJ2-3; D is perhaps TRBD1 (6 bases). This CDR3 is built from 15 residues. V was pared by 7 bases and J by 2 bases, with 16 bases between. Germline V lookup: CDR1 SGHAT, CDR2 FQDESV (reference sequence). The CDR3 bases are TGTGCCAGCAACCTGAGGGACACTAACACAGATACGCAGTATTTT. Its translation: CASNLRDTNTDTQYF.

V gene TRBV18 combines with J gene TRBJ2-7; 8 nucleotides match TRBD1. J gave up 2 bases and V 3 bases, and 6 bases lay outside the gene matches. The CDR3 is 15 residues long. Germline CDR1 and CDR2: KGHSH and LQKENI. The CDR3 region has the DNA TGTGCCAGCTCACCCGACACGACAGGGGCCTACGAGCAGTACGTC. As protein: CASSPDTTGAYEQYV.

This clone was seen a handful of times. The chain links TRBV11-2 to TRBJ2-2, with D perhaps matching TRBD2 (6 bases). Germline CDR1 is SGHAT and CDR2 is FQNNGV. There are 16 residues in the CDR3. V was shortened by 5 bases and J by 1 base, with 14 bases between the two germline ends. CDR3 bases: TGTGCCAGCAGCCTGACCATCGGGGGGAACACCGGGGAGCTGTTTTTT. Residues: CASSLTIGGNTGELFF. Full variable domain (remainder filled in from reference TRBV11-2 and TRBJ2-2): EAGVAQSPRYKIIEKRQSVAFWCNPISGHATLYWYQQILGQGPKLLIQFQNNGVVDDSQLPKDRFSAERLKGVDSTLKIQPAKLEDSAVYLCASSLTIGGNTGELFFGEGSRLTVL.

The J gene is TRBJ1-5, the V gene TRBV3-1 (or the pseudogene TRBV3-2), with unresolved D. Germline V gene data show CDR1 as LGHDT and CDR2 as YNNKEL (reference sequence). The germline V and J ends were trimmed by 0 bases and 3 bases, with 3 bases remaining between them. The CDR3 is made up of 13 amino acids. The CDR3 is CASSQDLNQPQHF. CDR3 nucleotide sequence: TGTGCCAGCAGCCAAGACCTCAATCAGCCCCAGCATTTT.